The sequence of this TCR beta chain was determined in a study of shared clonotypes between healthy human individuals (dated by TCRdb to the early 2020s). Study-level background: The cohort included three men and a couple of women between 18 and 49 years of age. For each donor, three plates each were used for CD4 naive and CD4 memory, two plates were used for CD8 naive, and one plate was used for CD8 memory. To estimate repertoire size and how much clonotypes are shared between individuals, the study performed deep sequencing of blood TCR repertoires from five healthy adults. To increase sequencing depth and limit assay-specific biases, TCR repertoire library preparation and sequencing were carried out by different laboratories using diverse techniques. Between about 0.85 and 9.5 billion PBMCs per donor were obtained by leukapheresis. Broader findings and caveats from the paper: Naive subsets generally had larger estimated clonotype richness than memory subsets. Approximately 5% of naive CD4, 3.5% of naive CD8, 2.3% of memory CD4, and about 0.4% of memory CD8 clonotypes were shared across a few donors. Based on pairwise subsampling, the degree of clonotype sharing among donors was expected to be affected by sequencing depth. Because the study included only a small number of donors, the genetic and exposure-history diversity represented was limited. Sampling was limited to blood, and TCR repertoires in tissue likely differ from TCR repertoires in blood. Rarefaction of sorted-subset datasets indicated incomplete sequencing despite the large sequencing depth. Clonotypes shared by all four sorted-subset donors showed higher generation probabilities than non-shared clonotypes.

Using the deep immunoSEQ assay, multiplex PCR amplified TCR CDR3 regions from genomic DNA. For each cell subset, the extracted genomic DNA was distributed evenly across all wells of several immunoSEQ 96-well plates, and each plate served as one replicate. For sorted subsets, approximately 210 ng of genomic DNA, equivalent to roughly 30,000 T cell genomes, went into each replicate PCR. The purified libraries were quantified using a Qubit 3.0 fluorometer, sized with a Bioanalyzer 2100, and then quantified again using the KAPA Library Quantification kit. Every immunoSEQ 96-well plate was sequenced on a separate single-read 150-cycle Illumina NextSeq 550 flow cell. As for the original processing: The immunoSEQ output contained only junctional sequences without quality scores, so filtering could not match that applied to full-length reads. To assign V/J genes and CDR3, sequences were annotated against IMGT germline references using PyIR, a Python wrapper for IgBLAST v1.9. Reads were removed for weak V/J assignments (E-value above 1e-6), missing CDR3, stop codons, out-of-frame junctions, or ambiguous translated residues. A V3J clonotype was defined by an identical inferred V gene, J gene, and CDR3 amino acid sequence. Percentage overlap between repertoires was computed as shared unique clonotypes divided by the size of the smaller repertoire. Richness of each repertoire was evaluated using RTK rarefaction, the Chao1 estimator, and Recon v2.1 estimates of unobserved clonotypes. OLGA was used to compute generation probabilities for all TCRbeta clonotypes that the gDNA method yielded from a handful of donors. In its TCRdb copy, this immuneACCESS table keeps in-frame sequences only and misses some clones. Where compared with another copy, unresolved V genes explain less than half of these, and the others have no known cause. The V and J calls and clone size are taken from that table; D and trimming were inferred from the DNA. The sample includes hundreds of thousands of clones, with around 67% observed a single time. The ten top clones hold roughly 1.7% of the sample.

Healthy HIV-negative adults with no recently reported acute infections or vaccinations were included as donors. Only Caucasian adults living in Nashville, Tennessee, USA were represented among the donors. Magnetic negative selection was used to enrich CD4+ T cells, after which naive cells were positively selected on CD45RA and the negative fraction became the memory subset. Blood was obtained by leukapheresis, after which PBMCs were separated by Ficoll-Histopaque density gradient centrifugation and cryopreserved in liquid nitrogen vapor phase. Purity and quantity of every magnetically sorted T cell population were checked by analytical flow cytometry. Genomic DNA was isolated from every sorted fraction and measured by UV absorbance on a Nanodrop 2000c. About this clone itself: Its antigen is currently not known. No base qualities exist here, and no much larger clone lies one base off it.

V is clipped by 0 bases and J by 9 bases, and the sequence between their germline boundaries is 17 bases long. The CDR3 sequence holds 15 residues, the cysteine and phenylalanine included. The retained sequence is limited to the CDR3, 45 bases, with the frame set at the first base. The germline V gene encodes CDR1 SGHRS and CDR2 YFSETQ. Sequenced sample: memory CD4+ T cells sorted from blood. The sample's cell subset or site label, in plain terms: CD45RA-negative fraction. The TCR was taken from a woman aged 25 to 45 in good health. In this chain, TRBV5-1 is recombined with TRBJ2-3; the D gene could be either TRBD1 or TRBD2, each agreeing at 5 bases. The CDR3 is CASSLAGADGGTQYF. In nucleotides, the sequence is TGCGCCAGCAGCTTGGCCGGGGCCGACGGAGGAACGCAGTATTTT.